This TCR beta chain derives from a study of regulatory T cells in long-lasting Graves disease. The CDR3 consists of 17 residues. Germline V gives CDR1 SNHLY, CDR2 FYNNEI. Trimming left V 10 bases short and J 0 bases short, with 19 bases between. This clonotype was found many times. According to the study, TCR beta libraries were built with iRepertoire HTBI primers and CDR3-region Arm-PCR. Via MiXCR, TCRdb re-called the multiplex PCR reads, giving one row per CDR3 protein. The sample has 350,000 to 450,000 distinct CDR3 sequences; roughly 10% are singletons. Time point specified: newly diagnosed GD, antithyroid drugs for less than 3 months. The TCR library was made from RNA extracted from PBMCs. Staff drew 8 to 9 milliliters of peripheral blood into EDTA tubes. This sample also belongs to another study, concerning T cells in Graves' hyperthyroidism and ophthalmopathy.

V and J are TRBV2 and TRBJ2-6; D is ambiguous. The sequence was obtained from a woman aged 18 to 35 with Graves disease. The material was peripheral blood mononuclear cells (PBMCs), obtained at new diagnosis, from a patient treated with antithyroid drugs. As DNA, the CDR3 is TGTGCCACCGCTAGACCACTCCTAAACTCTGGGGCCAACGTCCTGACTTTC. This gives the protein CATARPLLNSGANVLTF. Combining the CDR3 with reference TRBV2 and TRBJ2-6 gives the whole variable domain EPEVTQTPSHQVTQMGQEVILRCVPISNHLYFYWYRQILGQKVEFLVSFYNNEISEKSEIFDDQFSVERPDGSNFTLKIRSTKLEDSAMYFCATARPLLNSGANVLTFGAGSRLTVL.